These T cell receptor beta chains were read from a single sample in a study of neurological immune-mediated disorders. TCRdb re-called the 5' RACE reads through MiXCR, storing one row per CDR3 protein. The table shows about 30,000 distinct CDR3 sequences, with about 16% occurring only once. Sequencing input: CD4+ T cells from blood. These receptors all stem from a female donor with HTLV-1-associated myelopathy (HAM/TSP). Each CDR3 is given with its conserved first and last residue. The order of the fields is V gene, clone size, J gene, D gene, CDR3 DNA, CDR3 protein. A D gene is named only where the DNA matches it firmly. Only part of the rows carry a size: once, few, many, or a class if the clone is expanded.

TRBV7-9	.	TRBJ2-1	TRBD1	TGTGCCAGCAGCTACCGGGACAGGGTTACAAATGAGCAGTTCTTC	CASSYRDRVTNEQFF
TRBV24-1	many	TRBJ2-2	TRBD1	TGTGCCACCAGCCGACAGGGGGGGGACACCGGGGAGCTGTTTTTT	CATSRQGGDTGELFF
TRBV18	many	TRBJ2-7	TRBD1	TGTGCCAGCTCACCAATGGCAGGGGGAGCCTACGAGCAGTACTTC	CASSPMAGGAYEQYF
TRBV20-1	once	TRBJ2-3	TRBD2	TGCAGTGCCGCGACTAGCGGGAGCACAAATACGCAGTATTTT	CSAATSGSTNTQYF
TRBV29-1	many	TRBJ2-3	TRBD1	TGCAGCGTCGACACACCGGGACAGCTCACAGATACGCAGTATTTT	CSVDTPGQLTDTQYF
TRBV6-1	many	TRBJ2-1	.	TGTTCCAGCAGTGAAGGGGATAAGCAGTTCTTC	CSSSEGDKQFF
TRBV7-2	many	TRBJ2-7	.	TGTGCCAGCAGCTCCCTCATGGGGCTAGCAGCGAACGAGCAGTACTTC	CASSSLMGLAANEQYF
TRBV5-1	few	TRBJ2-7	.	TGCGCCAGCAACTTGGTGGGATTCTCCTACGAGCAGTACTTC	CASNLVGFSYEQYF
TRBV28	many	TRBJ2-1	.	TGTGCCAGCAGTTCGAATAGCCCGGCTTACAATGAGCAGTTCTTC	CASSSNSPAYNEQFF
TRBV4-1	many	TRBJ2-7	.	TGCGCCAGCAGCCAACGACGACAGGACCCCACCTACGAGCAGTACTTC	CASSQRRQDPTYEQYF
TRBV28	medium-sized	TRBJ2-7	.	TGTGCCAGCAGTCGGGGGTCCCTCTCCTACGAGCAGTACTTC	CASSRGSLSYEQYF
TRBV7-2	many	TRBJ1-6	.	TGTGCCAGCAGCTTAACAGGGACGGCTTCACCCCTCCACTTT	CASSLTGTASPLHF
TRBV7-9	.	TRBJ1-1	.	TGTGCCAGCAGCTCGAGTACAGTGTCGAACACTGAAGCTTTCTTT	CASSSSTVSNTEAFF
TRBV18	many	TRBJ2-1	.	TGTGCCAGCTCACCACTAGCGCGTGAGCAGTTCTTC	CASSPLAREQFF
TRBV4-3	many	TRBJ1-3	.	TGCGCCAGCAGCCGACACTCTGGAAACACCATATATTTT	CASSRHSGNTIYF
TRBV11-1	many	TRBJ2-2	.	TGTGCCAGCAGCCGCACCAACAGGGATAACACCGGGGAGCTGTTTTTT	CASSRTNRDNTGELFF
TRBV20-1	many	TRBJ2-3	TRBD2	TGCAGTGCTAGTCGTTTTACGGGAGGGCCTGGAGATACGCAGTATTTT	CSASRFTGGPGDTQYF
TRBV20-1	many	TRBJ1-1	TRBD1	TGCAGTGCTAGAGCCGGGACAGATAACACTGAAGCTTTCTTT	CSARAGTDNTEAFF
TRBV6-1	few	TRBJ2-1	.	TGTGCCAGCAGTACCCGATTCGGAGGGAGAATGAATGAGCAGTTCTTC	CASSTRFGGRMNEQFF
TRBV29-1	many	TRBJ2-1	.	TGCAGCGTTGGTGGACTACACAATGAGCAGTTCTTC	CSVGGLHNEQFF
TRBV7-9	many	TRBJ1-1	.	TGTGCCAGCAGCCCCGGGCAGTACACTGAAGCTTTCTTT	CASSPGQYTEAFF
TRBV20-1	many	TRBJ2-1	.	TGCAGTGCTAGAGTGGCATATGAGCAGTTCTTC	CSARVAYEQFF
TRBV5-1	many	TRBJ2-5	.	TGCGCCAGCAGCTTGGCCCGGCAAGCAGAGACCCAGTACTTC	CASSLARQAETQYF
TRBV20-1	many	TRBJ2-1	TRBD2	TGCAGTGCTAAACGGGGGGGGACCTACAATGAGCAGTTCTTC	CSAKRGGTYNEQFF
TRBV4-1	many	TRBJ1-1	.	TGCGCCAGCAGCCGGTTGAGTGTGGGAGAACCTGAAGCTTTCTTT	CASSRLSVGEPEAFF
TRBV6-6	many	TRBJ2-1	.	TGTGCCAGCAGTTACCCAAGGGGACGAACGAACAATGAGCAGTTCTTC	CASSYPRGRTNNEQFF
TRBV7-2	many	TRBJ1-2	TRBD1	TGTGCCAGCAGCAGCAATCGAGGACAGGGGAGCTATGGCTACACCTTC	CASSSNRGQGSYGYTF
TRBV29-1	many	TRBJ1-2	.	TGCAGCGTTGAAGAAACGGGGAGACGGGGCTACACCTTC	CSVEETGRRGYTF
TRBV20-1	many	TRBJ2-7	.	TGCAGTGCTAGAAGGGGGTCCGACGAGCAGTACTTC	CSARRGSDEQYF
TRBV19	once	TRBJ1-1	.	TGTGCCAGTAGTGCAAAAGGGGATACTGAAGCTTTCTTT	CASSAKGDTEAFF
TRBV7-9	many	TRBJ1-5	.	TGTGCCAGCAGCTACGAGGGTCAGCCCCAGCATTTT	CASSYEGQPQHF
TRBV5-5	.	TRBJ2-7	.	TGTGCCAGCAGCTGGCCCGCTTCGGGCGAGCAGTACTTC	CASSWPASGEQYF
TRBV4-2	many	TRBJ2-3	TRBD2	TGTGCCAGCAGCCAAGATTCAGCGGGAGGGCCAACAGATACGCAGTATTTT	CASSQDSAGGPTDTQYF
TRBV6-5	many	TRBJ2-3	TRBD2	TGTGCCAGCAGAAATAGCGGGGCGAGCACAGATACGCAGTATTTT	CASRNSGASTDTQYF
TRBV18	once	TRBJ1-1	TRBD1	TGTGTCAACTCACCGAGTAGACAGGGAATGAACACTGAAGCTTTCTTT	CVNSPSRQGMNTEAFF
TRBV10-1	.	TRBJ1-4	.	TGCGCGCCTCAGTCAGGGGTGCGGTATGAAAAACTGTTTTTT	CAPQSGVRYEKLFF
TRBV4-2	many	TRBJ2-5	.	TGTGCCAGCAGCCAAGGAGGACAGCAAGAGACCCAGTACTTC	CASSQGGQQETQYF
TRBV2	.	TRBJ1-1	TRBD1	TGTGCCAGCAGCTTATCTGGGACAGGGAGAGCTGAAGCTTTCTTT	CASSLSGTGRAEAFF
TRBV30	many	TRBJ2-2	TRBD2	TGTGCCTGTGGACTAGGTCGGGTCGGGGAGCTGTTTTTT	CACGLGRVGELFF
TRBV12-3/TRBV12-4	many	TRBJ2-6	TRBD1	TGTGCCAGCACCGCAAACCGGGACAGAAGATTATCCCTCTCTGGGGCCAACGTCCTGACTTTC	CASTANRDRRLSLSGANVLTF
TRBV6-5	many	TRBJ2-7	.	TGTGCCAGCAGTTACGACGGGGCTTCCCTCTACGAGCAGTACTTC	CASSYDGASLYEQYF
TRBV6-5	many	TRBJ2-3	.	TGTGCCAGCAGTTATGCGGATACGCAGTATTTT	CASSYADTQYF
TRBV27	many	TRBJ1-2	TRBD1	TGTGCCAGCAGTTTATTTGGACAGGCTAACTATGGCTACACCTTC	CASSLFGQANYGYTF
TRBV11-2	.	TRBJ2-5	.	TGTGCCAGCAACTCATATGGCCACCAAGAGACCCAGTACTTC	CASNSYGHQETQYF
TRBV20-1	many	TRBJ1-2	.	TGCAGTGCTAGAGAAGAGGTCCGTAACTATGGCTACACCTTC	CSAREEVRNYGYTF
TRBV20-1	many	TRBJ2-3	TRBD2	TGCAGTGCTAGAGGTGGACTAGCGGGAGGAAACACAGATACGCAGTATTTT	CSARGGLAGGNTDTQYF
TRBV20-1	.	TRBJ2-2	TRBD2	TGCAGTGCTAGGCCCCAGGGGCTAGCGGGGGTCGGGGAGCTGTTTTTT	CSARPQGLAGVGELFF
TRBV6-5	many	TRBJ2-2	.	TGTGCCAGCAGTCTAACTTCGGGCGGGGAGCTGTTTTTT	CASSLTSGGELFF
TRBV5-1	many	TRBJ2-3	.	TGCGCCAGCAGCTTGGCCGCAGGCAGCACAGATACGCAGTATTTT	CASSLAAGSTDTQYF
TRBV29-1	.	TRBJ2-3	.	TGCAGCGTTGGTTCGTTGGCGGATACGCAGTATTTT	CSVGSLADTQYF
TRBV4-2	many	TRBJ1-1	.	TGTGCCAGCAGCCGGTCGGGGGGCAGTAATGAAGCTTTCTTT	CASSRSGGSNEAFF
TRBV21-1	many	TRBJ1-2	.	TGTGCCAGCAGCAAGCCCGATCCCGCCTATGGCTACACCTTC	CASSKPDPAYGYTF
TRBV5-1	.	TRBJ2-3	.	TGCGCCAGCAGCTCCAGTGGTGGTATGAGCACAGATACGCAGTATTTT	CASSSSGGMSTDTQYF
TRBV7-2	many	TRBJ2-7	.	TGTGCCAGCAGCCAATCAGTGGTGGTTTACGAGCAGTACTTC	CASSQSVVVYEQYF